These 2 T cell receptor beta chains were all obtained from the same sample, sequenced in a study of T cells in Graves' hyperthyroidism and ophthalmopathy. Researchers took RNA transcripts and amplified the TCR beta CDR3 regions from them. The TCR CDR3 was amplified in a first-round RT-PCR using the HTBI primer set. TCRdb ran MiXCR on the multiplex PCR reads and lists one entry per CDR3 protein. The sample shows some 340,000 distinct CDR3 sequences, 12% to 15% of them seen only once. Sequencing was carried out using blood. The receptors come from a woman aged 40 to 50 with Graves' ophthalmopathy.

This clonotype came up a few times. The CDR3 DNA is TGCAGCGCGAACCTATTGGGCTCCTACAATGAGCAGTTCTTC. This codes for CSANLLGSYNEQFF. The chain couples TRBV29-1 to TRBJ2-1; D is unresolved. The CDR3 extends over 14 amino acids. Trimming removed 7 bases at V and 0 bases at J, with 13 bases between. Germline V gene sequence: CDR1 SQVTM, CDR2 ANQGSEA.

This clonotype was seen ten or more times. This chain joins TRBV6-1 and TRBJ2-3; no clear D. V was clipped by 3 bases and J by 0 bases, with 10 bases between them. Germline assignment: CDR1 MNHNS and CDR2 SASEGT. The CDR3 sequence is 15 residues long. The CDR3 loop is CASSDPRGSTDTQYF. CDR3 in DNA: TGTGCCAGCAGTGACCCCCGCGGCAGCACAGATACGCAGTATTTT.